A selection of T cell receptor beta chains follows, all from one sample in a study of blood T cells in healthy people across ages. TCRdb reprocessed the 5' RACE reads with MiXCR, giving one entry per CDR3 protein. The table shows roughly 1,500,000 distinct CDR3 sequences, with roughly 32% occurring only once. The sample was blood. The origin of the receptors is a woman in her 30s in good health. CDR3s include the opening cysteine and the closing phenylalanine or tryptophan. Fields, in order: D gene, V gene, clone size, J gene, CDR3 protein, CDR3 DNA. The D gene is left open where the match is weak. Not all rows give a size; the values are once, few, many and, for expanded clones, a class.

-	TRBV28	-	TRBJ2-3	CTSSSLGVLSDTQYF	TGTACCAGCAGTTCTTTGGGGGTATTATCAGATACGCAGTATTTT
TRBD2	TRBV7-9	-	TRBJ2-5	CASRLATGETQCF	TGTGCCAGCAGACTAGCGACGGGGGAGACCCAGTGCTTC
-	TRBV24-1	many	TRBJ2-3	CATSDLEFASTDTQYF	TGTGCCACCAGTGACCTAGAGTTCGCTAGCACAGATACGCAGTATTTT
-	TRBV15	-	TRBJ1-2	CATSRDLGANYGYTF	TGTGCCACCAGCAGAGATCTGGGAGCTAACTATGGCTACACCTTC
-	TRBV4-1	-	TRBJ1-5	CASSQVTLGILNNQPQHF	TGCGCCAGCAGCCAAGTTACCCTCGGGATCCTAAACAATCAGCCCCAGCATTTT
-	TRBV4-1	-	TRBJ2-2	CASSQSARGGTGELFF	TGCGCCAGCAGCCAAAGCGCCAGGGGGGGCACCGGGGAGCTGTTTTTT
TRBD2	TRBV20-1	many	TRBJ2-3	CSASGRERLDTQYF	TGCAGTGCTAGTGGGCGGGAGCGATTAGATACGCAGTATTTT
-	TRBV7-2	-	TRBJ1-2	CASSLGSGPNYGYTF	TGTGCCAGCAGCTTAGGGTCAGGGCCTAACTATGGCTACACCTTC
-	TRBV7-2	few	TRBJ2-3	CASSSPFFSTDTQYF	TGTGCCAGCAGCTCCCCTTTCTTTAGCACAGATACGCAGTATTTT
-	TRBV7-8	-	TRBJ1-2	CASSTRTEQNYGYTF	TGTGCCAGCAGCACCCGGACAGAACAGAACTATGGCTACACCTTC
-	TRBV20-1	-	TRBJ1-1	CSAPRTGEAFF	TGCAGTGCCCCTCGGACGGGTGAAGCTTTCTTT
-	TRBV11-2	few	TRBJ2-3	CASSALSRTLRPGADTQYF	TGTGCCAGCAGCGCGCTCTCCCGGACCCTCCGTCCCGGGGCAGATACGCAGTATTTT
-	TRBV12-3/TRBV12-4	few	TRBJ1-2	CASSSLAVGYTF	TGTGCCAGCAGTTCCCTCGCGGTTGGCTACACCTTC
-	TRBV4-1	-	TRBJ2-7	CASSPTRDCYEQYF	TGCGCCAGCAGCCCGACTAGGGATTGTTACGAGCAGTACTTC
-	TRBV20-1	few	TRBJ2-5	CSARELRGGAEQETQYF	TGCAGTGCTAGAGAGCTCCGGGGCGGCGCAGAACAAGAGACCCAGTACTTC
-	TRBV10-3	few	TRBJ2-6	CAISEGRENDGANVLTF	TGTGCCATCAGTGAGGGCAGGGAAAATGATGGGGCCAACGTCCTGACTTTC
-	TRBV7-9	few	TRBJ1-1	CASSLIPGPEAFF	TGTGCCAGCAGCTTAATCCCGGGGCCTGAAGCTTTCTTT
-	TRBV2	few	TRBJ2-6	CASTSGAGRGSGANVLTF	TGTGCCAGCACCTCCGGGGCAGGGCGAGGCTCTGGGGCCAACGTCCTGACTTTC
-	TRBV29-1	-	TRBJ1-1	CSVEDPASEAFF	TGCAGCGTTGAAGACCCCGCGTCTGAAGCTTTCTTT
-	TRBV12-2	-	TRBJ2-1	CASRLGQLAGDDNEQFF	TGTGCAAGTCGCTTAGGACAACTAGCGGGGGATGACAATGAGCAGTTCTTC
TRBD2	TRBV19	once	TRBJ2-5	CASSNSGRPQETQYF	TGTGCCAGTAGTAATAGCGGGAGGCCCCAAGAGACCCAGTACTTC
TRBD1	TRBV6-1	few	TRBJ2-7	CASSPGTGEDRFLYEQYF	TGTGCCAGCAGTCCAGGGACAGGGGAGGATAGATTTCTCTACGAGCAGTACTTC
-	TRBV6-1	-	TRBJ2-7	CASSESIGLGSYEQYF	TGTGCCAGCAGTGAGTCGATAGGCTTAGGAAGCTACGAGCAGTACTTC
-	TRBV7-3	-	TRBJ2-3	CASSPGEYAQYF	TGTGCCAGCAGCCCGGGAGAATATGCGCAGTATTTT
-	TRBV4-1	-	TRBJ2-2	CASSPSRTYRGELFF	TGCGCCAGCAGCCCCTCTCGGACATATCGCGGGGAGCTGTTTTTT
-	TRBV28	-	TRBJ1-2	CASSLATLYGYTF	TGTGCCAGCAGTTTGGCCACCCTCTATGGCTACACCTTC
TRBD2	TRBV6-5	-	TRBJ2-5	CAGSYSLAGVVETQYF	TGTGCCGGCAGTTACTCCCTAGCGGGGGTGGTGGAGACCCAGTACTTC
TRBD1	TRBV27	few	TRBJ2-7	CASSSNARTGTYEQYF	TGTGCCAGCAGTTCGAACGCGAGGACAGGAACCTACGAGCAGTACTTC
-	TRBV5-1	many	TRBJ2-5	CASSLGLQETQYF	TGTGCCAGCAGTTTAGGGCTTCAAGAGACCCAGTACTTC
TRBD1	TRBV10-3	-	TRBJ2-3	CAISDLKEAGTGKTDTQYF	TGTGCCATCAGTGACCTAAAAGAGGCCGGGACAGGTAAAACAGATACGCAGTATTTT
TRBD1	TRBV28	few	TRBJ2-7	CASSFVQGAGEQYF	TGTGCCAGCAGTTTTGTCCAGGGGGCAGGAGAGCAGTACTTC
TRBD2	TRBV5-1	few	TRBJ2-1	CASSGTLAGALNEQFF	TGCGCCAGCAGCGGAACCCTAGCGGGAGCCTTGAATGAGCAGTTCTTC
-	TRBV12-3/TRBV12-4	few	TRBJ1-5	CASTARQGNQPQHF	TGTGCCAGCACCGCCCGCCAGGGGAATCAGCCCCAGCATTTT
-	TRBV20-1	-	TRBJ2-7	CSANRPLLDEQYF	TGCAGTGCTAACCGACCCCTTCTGGACGAGCAGTACTTC
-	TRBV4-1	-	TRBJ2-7	CASSPLGRSYEQYF	TGCGCCAGCAGCCCACTGGGACGGAGTTACGAGCAGTACTTC
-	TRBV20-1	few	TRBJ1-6	CSARDIGDNSPLHF	TGCAGTGCTAGAGATATAGGGGACAATTCACCCCTCCACTTT
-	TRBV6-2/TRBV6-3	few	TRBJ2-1	CASTTARASGGYEQFF	TGTGCCAGCACCACCGCCCGAGCGTCCGGGGGTTATGAGCAGTTCTTC
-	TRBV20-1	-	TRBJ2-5	CSANSLAAQETQYF	TGCAGTGCTAATTCACTAGCAGCCCAAGAGACCCAGTACTTC
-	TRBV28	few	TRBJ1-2	CASRSGQWYYGYTF	TGTGCCAGCAGGTCCGGACAGTGGTACTATGGCTACACCTTC
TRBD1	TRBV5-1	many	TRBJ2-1	CASSLDRGSREQFF	TGCGCCAGCAGCTTGGACAGGGGTTCCCGTGAGCAGTTCTTC
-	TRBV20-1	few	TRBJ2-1	CRILGRDQNGNEQFF	TGCAGGATCTTAGGGCGGGACCAGAACGGCAATGAGCAGTTCTTC
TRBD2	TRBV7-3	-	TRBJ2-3	CASSSKTSADTQYF	TGTGCCAGCAGCTCCAAAACTAGCGCTGATACGCAGTATTTT
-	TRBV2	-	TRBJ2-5	CASRRQTKTQYF	TGTGCCAGCAGGCGGCAGACAAAGACCCAGTACTTC
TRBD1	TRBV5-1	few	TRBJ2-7	CASSLMTGPEQYF	TGCGCCAGCAGCTTGATGACAGGGCCCGAGCAGTACTTC
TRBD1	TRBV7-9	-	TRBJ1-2	CASSLGQGFSGYTF	TGTGCCAGCAGCTTAGGACAGGGATTTTCGGGCTACACCTTC
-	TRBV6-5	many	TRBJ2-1	CASSLGQAGGVQFF	TGTGCCAGCAGTTTGGGACAAGCCGGGGGAGTGCAGTTCTTC
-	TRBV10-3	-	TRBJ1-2	CASSLPSSGYTF	TGTGCCAGCAGCCTACCAAGTTCTGGCTACACCTTC
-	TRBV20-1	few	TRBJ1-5	CSARIGRGISDQPQHF	TGCAGTGCTAGAATAGGGAGGGGGATTTCTGATCAGCCCCAGCATTTT
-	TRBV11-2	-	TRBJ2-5	CASSVMAQETQYF	TGTGCCAGCAGTGTCATGGCCCAAGAGACCCAGTACTTC
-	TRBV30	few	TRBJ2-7	CAWSVGTGTNYEQYF	TGTGCCTGGAGTGTAGGAACAGGGACAAATTACGAGCAGTACTTC
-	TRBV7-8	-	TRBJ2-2	CASSPQGTPNTGELFF	TGTGCCAGCAGCCCACAGGGTACCCCGAACACCGGGGAGCTGTTTTTT
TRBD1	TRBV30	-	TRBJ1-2	CARGQGVVSNYGYTF	TGTGCCCGAGGACAGGGGGTGGTTTCCAACTATGGCTACACCTTC
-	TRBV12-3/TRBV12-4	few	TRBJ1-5	CASRLEQGRGNQPQHF	TGTGCCAGCAGGCTGGAGCAGGGCCGTGGCAATCAGCCCCAGCATTTT
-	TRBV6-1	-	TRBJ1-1	CASIISKDTEAFF	TGTGCCAGCATTATATCTAAGGACACTGAAGCTTTCTTT
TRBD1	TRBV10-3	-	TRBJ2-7	CAISEDRAKTTAAYEQYF	TGTGCCATCAGTGAGGACAGGGCTAAGACGACCGCCGCCTACGAGCAGTACTTC